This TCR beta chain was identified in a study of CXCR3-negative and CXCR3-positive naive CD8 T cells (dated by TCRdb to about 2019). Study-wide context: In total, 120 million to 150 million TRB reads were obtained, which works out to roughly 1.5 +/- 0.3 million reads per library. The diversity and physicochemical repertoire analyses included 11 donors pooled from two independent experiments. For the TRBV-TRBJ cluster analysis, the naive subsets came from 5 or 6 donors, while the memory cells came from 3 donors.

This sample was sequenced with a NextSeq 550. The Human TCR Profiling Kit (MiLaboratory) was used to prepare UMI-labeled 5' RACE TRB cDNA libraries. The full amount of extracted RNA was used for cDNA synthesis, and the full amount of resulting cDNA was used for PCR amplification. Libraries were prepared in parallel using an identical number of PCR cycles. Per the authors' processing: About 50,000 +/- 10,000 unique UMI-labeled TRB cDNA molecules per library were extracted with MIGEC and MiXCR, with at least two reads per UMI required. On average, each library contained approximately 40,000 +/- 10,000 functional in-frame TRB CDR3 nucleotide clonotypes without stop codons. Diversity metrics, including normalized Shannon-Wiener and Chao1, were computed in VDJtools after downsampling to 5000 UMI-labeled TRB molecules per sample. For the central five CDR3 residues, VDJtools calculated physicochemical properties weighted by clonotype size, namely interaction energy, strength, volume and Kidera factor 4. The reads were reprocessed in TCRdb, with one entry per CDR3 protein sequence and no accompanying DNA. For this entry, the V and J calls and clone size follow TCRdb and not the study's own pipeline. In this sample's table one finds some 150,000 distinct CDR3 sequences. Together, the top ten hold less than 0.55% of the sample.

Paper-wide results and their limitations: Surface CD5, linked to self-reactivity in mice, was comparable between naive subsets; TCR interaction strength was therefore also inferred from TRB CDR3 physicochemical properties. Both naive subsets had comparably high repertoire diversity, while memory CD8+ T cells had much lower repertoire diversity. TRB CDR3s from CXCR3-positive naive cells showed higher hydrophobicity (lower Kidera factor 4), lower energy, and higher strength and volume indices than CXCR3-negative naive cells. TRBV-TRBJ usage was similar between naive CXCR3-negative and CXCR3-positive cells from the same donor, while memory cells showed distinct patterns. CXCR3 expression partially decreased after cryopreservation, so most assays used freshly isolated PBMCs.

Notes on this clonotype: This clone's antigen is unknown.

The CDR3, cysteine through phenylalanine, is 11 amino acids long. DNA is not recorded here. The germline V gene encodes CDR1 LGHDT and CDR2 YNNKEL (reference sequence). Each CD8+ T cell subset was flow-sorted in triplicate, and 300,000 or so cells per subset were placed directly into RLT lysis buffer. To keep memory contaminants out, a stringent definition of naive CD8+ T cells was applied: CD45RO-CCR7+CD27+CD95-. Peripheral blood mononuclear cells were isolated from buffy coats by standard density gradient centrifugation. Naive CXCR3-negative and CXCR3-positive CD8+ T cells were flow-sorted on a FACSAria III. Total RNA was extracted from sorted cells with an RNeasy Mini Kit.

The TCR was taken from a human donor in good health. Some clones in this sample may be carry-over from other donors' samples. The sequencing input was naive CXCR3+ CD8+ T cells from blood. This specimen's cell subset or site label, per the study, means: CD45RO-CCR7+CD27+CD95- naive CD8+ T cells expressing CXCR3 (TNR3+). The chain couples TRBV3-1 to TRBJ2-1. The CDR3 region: CASRLGGEQFF.